The 17 T cell receptor beta chains reported below all come from one sample, sequenced in a study of T cell clones after liver transplantation. Profiling relied on immunoSEQ multiplex PCR, and the TCRdb table lists in-frame clones only, not all of them. The sample has about 120,000 clones, 90% seen once; the top ten hold 0.65% to 0.85%. The sample was CD4+ T cells from blood, taken 12 months after liver transplant. These receptor sequences come from a human patient who received a liver transplant. Some T cells may be graft donor cells.

The gene calls are TRBV9 and TRBJ2-1; 14 bases align to TRBD2. The V segment lost 0 bases and the J segment 9 bases; nucleotides outside the gene matches: 8. This CDR3 has 17 residues. Germline-derived CDR1 and CDR2 are SGDLS and YYNGEE. CDR3 in amino acids: CASSVDQGLAGDREQFF. CDR3 in DNA: TGTGCCAGCAGCGTAGACCAGGGACTAGCGGGAGACCGTGAGCAGTTCTTC.

The CDR3 bases are TGTGCCAGTAGCCACAGGGGGCTAGGGGCCAACGTCCTGACTTTC. Its translation: CASSHRGLGANVLTF. V gene TRBV19 combines with J gene TRBJ2-6, with 9 bases fitting TRBD1. Germline V gives CDR1 LNHDA, CDR2 SQIVND (reference sequence). The ends lost 6 bases at V and 4 bases at J; junction bases unmatched: 4. The CDR3 has 15 amino acids.

This sequence joins TRBV4-2 and TRBJ1-5; 7 bases agree with TRBD1. CDR1 and CDR2 from the germline V gene are LGHNA and YNFKEQ. The CDR3 is made up of 16 amino acids. The trim removed 1 base at V and 0 bases at J, leaving 3 bases unmatched. Here the CDR3 DNA reads TGTGCCAGCAGCCAAGTGGACAGGAATAGCAATCAGCCCCAGCATTTT. Translated: CASSQVDRNSNQPQHF.

This rearrangement joins TRBV11-2 to TRBJ2-7, with D perhaps assigned TRBD1 or TRBD2 (6 bases each). Germline-derived CDR1 and CDR2 are SGHAT and FQNNGV. Trimming removed 5 bases at V and 4 bases at J, with 24 bases between. The CDR3 spans 17 residues. CDR3: CASSGRFRGRRFYEQYF. CDR3 DNA: TGTGCCAGCAGCGGGAGGTTCCGGGGGCGTCGTTTTTACGAGCAGTACTTC.

Comments on this clone: One junction end disagrees with the germline gene, perhaps due to a read error. The chain is built from TRBV6-1 and TRBJ2-3; 9 positions agree with TRBD1. The CDR3 is 13 amino acids. Germline CDR1 is MNHNS and CDR2 is SASEGT. CDR3 nucleotides: TGTGCCAGCAGTGAGCATTGGGACAGGGATGACGCGTTT. It translates to CASSEHWDRDDAF.

The chain recombines TRBV28 with TRBJ1-2; TRBD1 is a possible D gene (5 bases). The germline V gene encodes CDR1 MDHEN and CDR2 SYDVKM. This CDR3 comprises 16 residues. Trimming took 6 bases from V and 1 from J, leaving 18 bases between them. CDR3 sequence reads: CASRLPQGNLNYGYTF. CDR3 nucleotide sequence: TGTGCCAGCAGGTTACCTCAGGGAAACCTTAACTATGGCTACACCTTC.

V and J are TRBV5-1 and TRBJ2-3; tentative D call: TRBD2 (6 bases). Germline CDR1 reads SGHRS; CDR2 reads YFSETQ. CDR3 size: 14 residues. Trimming shortened V by 2 bases and J by 6 bases, and 13 bases separated the two germline ends. This CDR3 is CASSLGGPNDTQYF. The CDR3 DNA follows: TGCGCCAGCAGCTTAGGAGGGCCCAATGATACGCAGTATTTT.

The V and J genes are TRBV6-5 and TRBJ2-1; D is ambiguous. This CDR3 contains 12 residues. Germline-derived CDR1 and CDR2 are MNHEY and SVGAGI. The V gene lost 0 bases and the J gene lost 10 bases, with 7 bases spanning the gap. CDR3 bases: TGTGCCAGCAGTTACTCGCCGGCAGAGCAGTTCTTC. Encoded protein: CASSYSPAEQFF.

The rearrangement links TRBV12-5 to TRBJ2-1; 8 bases line up with TRBD2. Looked up from germline, CDR1 is LGHNT and CDR2 is FRNRAP. The CDR3 is 14 residues long. V lost 1 base to trimming and J lost 10 bases; unmatched junction nucleotides: 6. CDR3 DNA sequence: TGTGCTAGTGGTTTGGGACTTACTAGCGGCGAGCAGTTCTTC. It specifies CASGLGLTSGEQFF.

V and J are TRBV7-7 and TRBJ1-5, with unresolved D. The CDR3 contains 13 residues. V was pared by 1 base and J by 7 bases, with 8 bases between. Germline lookup yields CDR1 SSHAT and CDR2 FNYEAQ (reference sequence). CDR3 nucleotides: TGTGCCAGCAGCTTAGACTTGGGCCAGCCCCAGCATTTT. It codes for CASSLDLGQPQHF.

The chain links TRBV5-6 to TRBJ2-7; 7 bases are a match to TRBD2. The CDR3 has 15 amino acids. Germline V gene lookup returns CDR1 SGHDT and CDR2 YYEEEE. With 0 bases clipped from V and 0 bases from J, the junction kept 3 bases outside the gene matches. The CDR3 region has the DNA TGTGCCAGCAGCTTGGGGGACTACGCCTCCTACGAGCAGTACTTC. It codes for CASSLGDYASYEQYF. Using reference TRBV5-6 and TRBJ2-7 for the parts outside the CDR3, the full variable domain is DAGVTQSPTHLIKTRGQQVTLRCSPKSGHDTVSWYQQALGQGPQFIFQYYEEEERQRGNFPDRFSGHQFPNYSSELNVNALLLGDSALYLCASSLGDYASYEQYFGPGTRLTVT.

The V gene is TRBV7-2, the J gene TRBJ2-3; 7 bases are shared with TRBD2. J gave up 1 base and V 3 bases, and 7 bases lay outside the gene matches. Germline assignment: CDR1 SGHTA and CDR2 FQGNSA. This CDR3 comprises 16 residues. The CDR3 reads CASSFHPSGRTDTQYF. The DNA for the CDR3 is TGTGCCAGCAGCTTCCATCCTAGCGGCCGCACAGATACGCAGTATTTT.

As concerns this clone: This specimen includes other DNA sequences encoding the same CDR3. V usage is TRBV7-7 and J usage is TRBJ2-5; D is perhaps TRBD1 (5 bases). Germline CDR1 and CDR2: SSHAT and FNYEAQ (reference sequence). With 4 bases removed from V and 5 bases from J, the gap between germline ends came to 5 bases. The CDR3 spans 11 residues. CDR3 nucleotides: TGTGCCAGCAGCTCAGGGGAGACCCAGTACTTC. The encoded protein is CASSSGETQYF.

CDR3 sequence (DNA): TGTGCCAGCAGCTCGGGGACTAGCCCCCTCTACGAGCAGTACTTC. Protein product: CASSSGTSPLYEQYF. The chain uses TRBV5-4 and TRBJ2-7, with 9 bases lining up with TRBD2. Trimming cost V 3 bases and J 3 bases; bases outside gene matches: 7. CDR1 is SGHNT and CDR2 is YYREEE in the germline V gene (reference sequence). CDR3 length equals 15 residues. Together with reference TRBV5-4 and TRBJ2-7, the CDR3 gives the full variable domain: ETGVTQSPTHLIKTRGQQVTLRCSSQSGHNTVSWYQQALGQGPQFIFQYYREEENGRGNFPPRFSGLQFPNYSSELNVNALELDDSALYLCASSSGTSPLYEQYFGPGTRLTVT.

This chain joins TRBV11-3 and TRBJ1-4; D is undetermined. Trimming pared 1 base from V and 0 bases from J, leaving 3 bases between. CDR3 length: 14 residues. Germline values: CDR1 SGHNT, CDR2 YENEEA. This CDR3 reads CASSLGPTNEKLFF. The CDR3 DNA reads TGTGCCAGCAGCTTAGGACCAACTAATGAAAAACTGTTTTTT.

This clone was seen a single time. V gene TRBV5-6 combines with J gene TRBJ2-5, with no clear D. The length of the CDR3 is 13 residues. The V gene's germline CDR1 is SGHDT and CDR2 YYEEEE. Trimming removed 3 bases from V and 1 base from J, with 7 bases in between. CDR3 nucleotides: TGTGCCAGCAGCTCAGGATTCCAAGAGACCCAGTACTTC. Its protein is CASSSGFQETQYF. The whole variable domain, remainder taken from reference TRBV5-6 and TRBJ2-5, is DAGVTQSPTHLIKTRGQQVTLRCSPKSGHDTVSWYQQALGQGPQFIFQYYEEEERQRGNFPDRFSGHQFPNYSSELNVNALLLGDSALYLCASSSGFQETQYFGPGTRLLVL.

The rearrangement joins TRBV7-2 to TRBJ2-1; TRBD2 agrees at 9 bases. After removal of 6 bases from V and 3 bases from J, the junction contained 6 bases not matched to a gene. The CDR3 extends over 15 amino acids. The germline gives CDR1 SGHTA, CDR2 FQGNSA. CDR3 DNA: TGTGCCAGCAGACTGACTAGCGGAGTCTACAATGAGCAGTTCTTC. Its protein product is CASRLTSGVYNEQFF. Full variable domain (outside the CDR3, taken from reference TRBV7-2 and TRBJ2-1): GAGVSQSPSNKVTEKGKDVELRCDPISGHTALYWYRQSLGQGLEFLIYFQGNSAPDKSGLPSDRFSAERTGGSVSTLTIQRTQQEDSAVYLCASRLTSGVYNEQFFGPGTRLTVL.